This T cell receptor beta chain was recovered during a study of T-cell reconstitution after alpha-beta-depleted transplantation in children. This clonotype was counted at least ten times. Its matching antigen is unknown. The germline gives CDR1 MGHDK, CDR2 SYGVNS. The CDR3 spans 18 residues. Trimming removed 4 bases from V and 0 bases from J, with 18 bases in between. Study outcomes and limitations: At around two months after transplant, the alpha-beta T cells were reportedly derived from several hundred expanded clones that came from non-depleted graft cells. Diversity and T-cell counts at one year after transplant derived mostly from new T cells.

It was with unique molecular identifiers that the TCRbeta library was prepared. TCRdb processed the PCR reads anew with MiXCR; each CDR3 protein has one entry. There are hundreds of thousands of distinct CDR3 sequences in the sample; 10% to 15% occur only once, and around 2.2% lies in the top ten. The TCR was taken from a male patient aged 10 to 17 who had a stem cell transplant for acute myeloid leukemia, so the T cells may come from the graft donor. Specimen: PBMCs, mostly from graft donor cells, collected 360 days after TCRalphabeta/CD19-depleted stem cell transplant. The V gene is TRBV25-1, the J gene TRBJ2-2; perhaps TRBD2 as D (6 bases). CDR3 loop: CASSVLWGVGSNTGELFF. CDR3 coding DNA: TGTGCCAGCAGTGTCCTATGGGGGGTTGGGTCGAACACCGGGGAGCTGTTTTTT.